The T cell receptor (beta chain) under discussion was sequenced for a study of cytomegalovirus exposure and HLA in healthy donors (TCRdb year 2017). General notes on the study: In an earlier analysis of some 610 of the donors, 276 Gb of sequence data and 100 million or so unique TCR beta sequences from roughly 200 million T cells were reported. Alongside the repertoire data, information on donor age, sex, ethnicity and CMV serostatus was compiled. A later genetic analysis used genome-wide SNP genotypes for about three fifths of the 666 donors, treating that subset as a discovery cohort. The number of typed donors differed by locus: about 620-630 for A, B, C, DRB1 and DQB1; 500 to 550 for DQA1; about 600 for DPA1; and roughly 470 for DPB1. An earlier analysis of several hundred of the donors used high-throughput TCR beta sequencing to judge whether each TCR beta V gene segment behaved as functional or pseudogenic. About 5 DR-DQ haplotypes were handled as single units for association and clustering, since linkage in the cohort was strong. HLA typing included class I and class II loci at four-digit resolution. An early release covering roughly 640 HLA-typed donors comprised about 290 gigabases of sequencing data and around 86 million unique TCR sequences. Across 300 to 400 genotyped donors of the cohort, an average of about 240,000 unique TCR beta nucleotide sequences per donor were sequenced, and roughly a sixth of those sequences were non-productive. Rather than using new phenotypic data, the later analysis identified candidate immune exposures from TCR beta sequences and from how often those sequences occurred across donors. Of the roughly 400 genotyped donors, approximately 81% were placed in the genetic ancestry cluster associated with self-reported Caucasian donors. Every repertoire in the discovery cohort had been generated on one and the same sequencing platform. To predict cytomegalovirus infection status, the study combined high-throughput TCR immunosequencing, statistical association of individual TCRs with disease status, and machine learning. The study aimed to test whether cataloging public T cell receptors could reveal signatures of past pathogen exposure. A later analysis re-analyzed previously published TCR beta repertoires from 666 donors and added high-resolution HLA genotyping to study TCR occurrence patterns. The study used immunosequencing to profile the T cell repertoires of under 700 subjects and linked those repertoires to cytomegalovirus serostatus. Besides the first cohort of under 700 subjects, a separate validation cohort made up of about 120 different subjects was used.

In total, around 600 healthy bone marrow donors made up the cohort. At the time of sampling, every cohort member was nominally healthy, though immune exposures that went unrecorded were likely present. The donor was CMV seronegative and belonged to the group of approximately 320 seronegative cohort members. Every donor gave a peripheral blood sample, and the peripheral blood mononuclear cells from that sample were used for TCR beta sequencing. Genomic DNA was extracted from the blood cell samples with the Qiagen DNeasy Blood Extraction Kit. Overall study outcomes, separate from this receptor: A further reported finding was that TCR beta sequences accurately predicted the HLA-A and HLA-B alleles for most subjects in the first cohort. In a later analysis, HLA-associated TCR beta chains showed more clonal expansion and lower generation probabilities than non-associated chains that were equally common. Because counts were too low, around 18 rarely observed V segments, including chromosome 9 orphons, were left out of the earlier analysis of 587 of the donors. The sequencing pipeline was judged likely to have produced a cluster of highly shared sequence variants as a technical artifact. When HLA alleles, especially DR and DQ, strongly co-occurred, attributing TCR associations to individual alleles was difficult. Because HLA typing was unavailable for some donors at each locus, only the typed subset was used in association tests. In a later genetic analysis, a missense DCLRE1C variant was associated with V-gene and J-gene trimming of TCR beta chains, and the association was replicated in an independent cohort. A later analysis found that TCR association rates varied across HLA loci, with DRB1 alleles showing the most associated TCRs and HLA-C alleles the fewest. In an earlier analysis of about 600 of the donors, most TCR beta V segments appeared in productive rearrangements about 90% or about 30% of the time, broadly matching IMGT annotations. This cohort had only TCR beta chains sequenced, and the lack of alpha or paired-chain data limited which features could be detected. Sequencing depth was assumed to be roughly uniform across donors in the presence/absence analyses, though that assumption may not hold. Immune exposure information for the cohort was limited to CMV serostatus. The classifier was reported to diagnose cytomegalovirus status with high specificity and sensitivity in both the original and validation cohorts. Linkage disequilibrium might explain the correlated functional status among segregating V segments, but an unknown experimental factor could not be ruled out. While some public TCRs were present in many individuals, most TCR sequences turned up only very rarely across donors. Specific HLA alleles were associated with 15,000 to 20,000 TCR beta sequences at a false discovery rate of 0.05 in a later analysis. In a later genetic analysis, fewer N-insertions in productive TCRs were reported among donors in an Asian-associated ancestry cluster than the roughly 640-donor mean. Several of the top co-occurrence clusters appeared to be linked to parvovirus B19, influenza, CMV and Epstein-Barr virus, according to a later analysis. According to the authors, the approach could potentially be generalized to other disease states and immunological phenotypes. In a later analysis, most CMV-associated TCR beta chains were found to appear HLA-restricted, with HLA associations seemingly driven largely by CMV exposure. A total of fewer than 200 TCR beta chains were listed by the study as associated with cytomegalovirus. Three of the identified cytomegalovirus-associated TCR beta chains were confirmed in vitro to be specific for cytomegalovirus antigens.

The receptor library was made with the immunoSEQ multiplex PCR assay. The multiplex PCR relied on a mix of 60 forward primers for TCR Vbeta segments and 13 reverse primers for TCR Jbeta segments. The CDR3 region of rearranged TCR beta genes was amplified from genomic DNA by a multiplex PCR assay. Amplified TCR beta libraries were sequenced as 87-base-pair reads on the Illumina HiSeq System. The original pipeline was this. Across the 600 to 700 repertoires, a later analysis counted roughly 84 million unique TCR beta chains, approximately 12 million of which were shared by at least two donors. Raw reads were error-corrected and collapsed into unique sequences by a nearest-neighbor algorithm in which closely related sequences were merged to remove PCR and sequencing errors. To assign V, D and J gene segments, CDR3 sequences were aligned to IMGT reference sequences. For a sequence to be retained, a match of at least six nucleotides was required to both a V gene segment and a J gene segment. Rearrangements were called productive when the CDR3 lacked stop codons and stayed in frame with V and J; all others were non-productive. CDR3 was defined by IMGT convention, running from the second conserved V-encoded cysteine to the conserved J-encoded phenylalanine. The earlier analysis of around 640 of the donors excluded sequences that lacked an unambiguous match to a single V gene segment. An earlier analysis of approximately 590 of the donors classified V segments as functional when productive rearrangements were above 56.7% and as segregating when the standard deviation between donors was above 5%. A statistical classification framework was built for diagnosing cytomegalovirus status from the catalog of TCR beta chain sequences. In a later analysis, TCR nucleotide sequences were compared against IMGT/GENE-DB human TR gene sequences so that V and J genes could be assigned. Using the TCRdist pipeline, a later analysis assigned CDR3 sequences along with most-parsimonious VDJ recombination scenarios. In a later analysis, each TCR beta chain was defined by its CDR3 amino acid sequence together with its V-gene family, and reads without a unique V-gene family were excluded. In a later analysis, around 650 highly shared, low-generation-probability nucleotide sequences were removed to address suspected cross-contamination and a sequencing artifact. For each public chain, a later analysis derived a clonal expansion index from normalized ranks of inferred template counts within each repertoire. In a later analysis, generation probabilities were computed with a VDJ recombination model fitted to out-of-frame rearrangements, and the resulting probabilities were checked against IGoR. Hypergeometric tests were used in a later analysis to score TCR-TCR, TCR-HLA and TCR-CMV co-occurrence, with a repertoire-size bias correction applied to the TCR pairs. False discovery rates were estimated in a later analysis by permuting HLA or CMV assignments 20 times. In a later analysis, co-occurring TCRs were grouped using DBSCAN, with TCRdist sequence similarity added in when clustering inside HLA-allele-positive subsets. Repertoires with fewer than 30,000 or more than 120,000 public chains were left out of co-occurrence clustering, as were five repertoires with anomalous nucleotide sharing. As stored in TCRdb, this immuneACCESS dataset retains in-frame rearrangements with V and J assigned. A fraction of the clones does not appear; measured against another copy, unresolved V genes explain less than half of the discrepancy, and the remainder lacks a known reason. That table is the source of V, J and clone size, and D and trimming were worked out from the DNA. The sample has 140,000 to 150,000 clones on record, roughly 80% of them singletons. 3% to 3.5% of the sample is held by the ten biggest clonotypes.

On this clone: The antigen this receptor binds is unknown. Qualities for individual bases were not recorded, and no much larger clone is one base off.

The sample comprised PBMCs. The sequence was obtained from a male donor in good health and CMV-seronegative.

The bases read TGTGCCAGCTCACCCCGGGAAGGGGGATATACTGAAGCTTTCTTT. The translation is CASSPREGGYTEAFF. The chain links TRBV18 with TRBJ1-1; TRBD1 is a weak D gene call, 6 bases matching. Cut back by 3 bases and 5 bases, the V and J ends lie 16 bases apart. Including cysteine and phenylalanine, the CDR3 has 15 amino acids. The DNA shown is the 45-base CDR3, in frame from base 1. Taken from the germline V gene, the CDR1 and CDR2 loops are KGHSH and LQKENI.